These 16 T cell receptor beta chains were all obtained from the same sample, sequenced in a study of cytomegalovirus exposure and HLA in healthy donors. Libraries were prepared by immunoSEQ multiplex PCR; TCRdb keeps only in-frame clonotypes and omits some of them. This table holds roughly 150,000 clones, roughly 84% found once. The sample comprised PBMCs. These receptors came from a young man in good health and CMV-seropositive.

This clone has only one observation. The chain joins TRBV27 to TRBJ2-7, with TRBD2 as a possible D gene (5 bases). This CDR3 region has 18 residues. V was trimmed by 0 bases and J by 0 bases, leaving 18 bases between them. Germline V lookup: CDR1 MNHEY, CDR2 SMNVEV (reference sequence). CDR3: CASSLSAADYISSYEQYF. The CDR3 nucleotides are TGTGCCAGCAGTTTATCGGCGGCTGACTATATTAGCTCCTACGAGCAGTACTTC.

This chain joins TRBV9 and TRBJ2-7, with 10 bases lining up with TRBD1. Germline V gives CDR1 SGDLS, CDR2 YYNGEE. This CDR3 has 14 residues. The V segment lost 3 bases and the J segment 6 bases; nucleotides outside the gene matches: 6. Written as DNA, the CDR3 is TGTGCCAGCAGCGAGACAGGGGGCTCATCCGAGCAGTACTTC. This gives the protein CASSETGGSSEQYF.

The chain is built from TRBV2 and TRBJ1-2; D perhaps matches TRBD1 (6 bases). The CDR3 runs to 12 residues. CDR1 is SNHLY and CDR2 is FYNNEI in the germline V gene. Trimming cost V 5 bases and J 5 bases, with 9 bases left between them. CDR3 residues: CASSSQGYGYTF. Written as DNA, the CDR3 is TGTGCCAGCAGTTCCCAGGGGTATGGCTACACCTTC.

This CDR3 is CASSPTGQGGNEQFF. CDR3 sequence (DNA): TGCGCCAGCAGCCCGACGGGACAGGGCGGCAATGAGCAGTTCTTC. This chain uses TRBV10-2 with TRBJ2-1; TRBD1 matches at 9 bases. CDR1 is WSHSY, CDR2 SAAADI, per germline. V shed 6 bases, J shed 6 bases, and the junction held 9 bases outside the gene matches. The CDR3 loop spans 15 amino acids.

The V call is TRBV5-4, the J call TRBJ2-4; TRBD1 might be the D (6 bases). The CDR3 is 14 residues long. V was clipped by 2 bases and J by 5 bases, with 11 bases between them. Germline V gene lookup returns CDR1 SGHNT and CDR2 YYREEE (reference sequence). CDR3: CASSFTGIQNIQYF. The CDR3 region has the DNA TGTGCCAGCAGCTTCACAGGGATTCAAAACATTCAGTACTTC.

The rearrangement joins TRBV10-1 to TRBJ2-7; possible D gene TRBD2, 9 bases. Trimming shortened V by 0 bases and J by 5 bases, and 14 bases separated the two germline ends. The CDR3 runs 15 residues. Germline CDR1 WNHNN, CDR2 SYGVQD (reference sequence). Here the CDR3 DNA reads TGCGCCAGCAGTGAGTCCCTAGCGGGACAGGACGAGCAGTACTTC. This codes for CASSESLAGQDEQYF.

CDR3 in DNA: TGTGCCAGCAGCCCACGACCGGGAAGCGGGAACACTGAAGCTTTCTTT. Translation gives CASSPRPGSGNTEAFF. The rearrangement uses TRBV13 and TRBJ1-1; D remains ambiguous. CDR3 length equals 16 residues. CDR1 and CDR2 from the germline V gene are PRHDT and FYEKMQ (reference sequence). Trimming left V 5 bases short and J 1 base short, with 17 bases between.

The chain joins TRBV5-1 to TRBJ2-7, with 12 positions matching TRBD1. This CDR3 spans 14 amino acids. Trimming at V came to 3 bases and at J to 5 bases, leaving 3 bases not matched to a gene. Germline loops: CDR1 SGHRS, CDR2 YFSETQ. CDR3 region: CASSSGQGAHEQYF. In nucleotides, the CDR3 is TGCGCCAGCAGCTCGGGACAGGGGGCTCACGAGCAGTACTTC.

In its sample, this clone was seen a few times. The chain recombines TRBV7-8 with TRBJ2-5; D is perhaps TRBD2 (6 bases). Germline V CDR1 and CDR2: SGHVS, FQNEAQ. The germline V and J ends were trimmed by 0 bases and 6 bases, with 14 bases remaining between them. This CDR3 region has 15 residues. The CDR3 DNA reads TGTGCCAGCAGCTTAGCGGGGGATGCGGGACAGACCCAGTACTTC. Translated, it gives CASSLAGDAGQTQYF.

The chain joins TRBV4-3 to TRBJ1-2; 9 bases are a match to TRBD1. This CDR3 is 16 amino acids long. Unmatched junction bases numbered 9, after V lost 4 bases and J lost 3 bases. CDR1 and CDR2 from the germline V gene are LGHNA and YSLEER. For the CDR3, the DNA is TGCGCCAGCAGCCCAAGATGGGGGGACAGGGACTATGGCTACACCTTC. It yields the protein CASSPRWGDRDYGYTF.

This CDR3 is CAIMGQDPSETQYF. The CDR3 DNA is TGTGCCATCATGGGACAGGACCCCAGCGAGACCCAGTACTTC. The chain couples TRBV10-3 to TRBJ2-5, with 8 bases lining up with TRBD1. The V gene's germline CDR1 is ENHRY and CDR2 SYGVKD. V dropped 7 bases and J dropped 5; count of bases not matched to a gene: 9. This CDR3 is built from 14 residues.

The chain carries TRBV14 and TRBJ2-7; D unresolved. CDR3 length: 11 residues. V was cut by 0 bases and J by 9 bases, with 6 bases left in between. Germline-derived CDR1 and CDR2 are SGHDN and FVKESK. The DNA of the CDR3 is TGTGCCAGCAGCCAAGAGTATGTGCAGTACTTC. This codes for CASSQEYVQYF.

V gene TRBV5-1 combines with J gene TRBJ2-7; 7 positions agree with TRBD1. After removal of 3 bases from V and 3 bases from J, the junction contained 3 bases not matched to a gene. The CDR3 has 13 amino acids. Germline V gene lookup returns CDR1 SGHRS and CDR2 YFSETQ. CDR3 DNA: TGCGCCAGCAGCTCGGGACAGCTCTACGAGCAGTACTTC. This codes for CASSSGQLYEQYF. Based on the CDR3 plus reference TRBV5-1 and TRBJ2-7, the full variable domain is KAGVTQTPRYLIKTRGQQVTLSCSPISGHRSVSWYQQTPGQGLQFLFEYFSETQRNKGNFPGRFSGRQFSNSRSEMNVSTLELGDSALYLCASSSGQLYEQYFGPGTRLTVT.

The rearrangement uses TRBV28 and TRBJ1-2, with TRBD1 as a possible D gene (6 bases). The CDR3 totals 14 residues. In germline, CDR1 is MDHEN, CDR2 SYDVKM. The V gene lost 7 bases and the J gene lost 5 bases, with 17 bases spanning the gap. CDR3 amino acids: CASTHRAVGYGYTF. The DNA of the CDR3 is TGTGCCAGCACTCACAGGGCCGTGGGGTATGGCTACACCTTC.

The chain couples TRBV30 to TRBJ1-1, with D possibly being TRBD1 (6 bases). The CDR3 spans 14 residues. Germline V lookup: CDR1 GTSNPN, CDR2 SVGIG (reference sequence). V shed 5 bases and J shed 0 bases, with 13 bases lying between them. In nucleotides, the CDR3 is TGTGCCTGGGGATGGGGGCGCGTGAACACTGAAGCTTTCTTT. Translation gives CAWGWGRVNTEAFF.

The J gene is TRBJ1-4, the V gene TRBV5-6; D call uncertain. Germline lookup yields CDR1 SGHDT and CDR2 YYEEEE. Trimming cost V 1 base and J 8 bases, with 9 bases left between them. The CDR3 contains 13 residues. In DNA form, the CDR3 reads TGTGCCAGCAGCTTGACCCTGGGCGAAAAACTGTTTTTT. Translating it yields CASSLTLGEKLFF.